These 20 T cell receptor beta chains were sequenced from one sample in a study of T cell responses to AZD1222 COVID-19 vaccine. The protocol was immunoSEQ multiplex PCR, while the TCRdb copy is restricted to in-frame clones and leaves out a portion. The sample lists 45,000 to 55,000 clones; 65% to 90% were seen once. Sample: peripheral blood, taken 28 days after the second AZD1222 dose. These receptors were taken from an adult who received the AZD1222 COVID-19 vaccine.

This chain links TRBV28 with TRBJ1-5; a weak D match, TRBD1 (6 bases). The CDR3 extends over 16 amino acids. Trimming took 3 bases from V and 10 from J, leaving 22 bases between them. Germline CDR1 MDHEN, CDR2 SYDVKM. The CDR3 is CASSLDPQGQPRPQHF. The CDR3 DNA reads TGTGCCAGCAGTTTGGATCCCCAAGGACAGCCCCGACCCCAGCATTTT.

CDR3 nucleotide sequence: TGTGCCAGCAGCACAGGGAGGGCTAATGAAAAACTGTTTTTT. It translates to CASSTGRANEKLFF. V and J are TRBV14 and TRBJ1-4, with D possibly matching TRBD1 (6 bases). The V end was cut by 5 bases, the J end by 3 bases, with 10 bases between. This CDR3 is 14 amino acids long. The germline CDR1 and CDR2 sequences are SGHDN and FVKESK. The full variable domain, in which reference TRBV14 and TRBJ1-4 provide the parts outside the CDR3, is EAGVTQFPSHSVIEKGQTVTLRCDPISGHDNLYWYRRVMGKEIKFLLHFVKESKQDESGMPNNRFLAERTGGTYSTLKVQPAELEDSGVYFCASSTGRANEKLFFGSGTQLSVL.

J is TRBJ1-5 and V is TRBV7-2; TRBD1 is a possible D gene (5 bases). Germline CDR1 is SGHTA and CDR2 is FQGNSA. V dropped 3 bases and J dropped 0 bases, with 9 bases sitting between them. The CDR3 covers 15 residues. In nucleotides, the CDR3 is TGTGCCAGCAGCTTGCAGGGTCGTAGCAATCAGCCCCAGCATTTT. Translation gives CASSLQGRSNQPQHF. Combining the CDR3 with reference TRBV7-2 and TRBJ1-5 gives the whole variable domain GAGVSQSPSNKVTEKGKDVELRCDPISGHTALYWYRQSLGQGLEFLIYFQGNSAPDKSGLPSDRFSAERTGGSVSTLTIQRTQQEDSAVYLCASSLQGRSNQPQHFGDGTRLSIL.

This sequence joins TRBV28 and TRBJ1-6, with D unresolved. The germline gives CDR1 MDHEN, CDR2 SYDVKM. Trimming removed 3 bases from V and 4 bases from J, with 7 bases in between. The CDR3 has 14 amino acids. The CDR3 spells CASSFREYNSPLHF. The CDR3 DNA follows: TGTGCCAGCAGTTTTAGGGAATATAATTCACCCCTCCACTTT.

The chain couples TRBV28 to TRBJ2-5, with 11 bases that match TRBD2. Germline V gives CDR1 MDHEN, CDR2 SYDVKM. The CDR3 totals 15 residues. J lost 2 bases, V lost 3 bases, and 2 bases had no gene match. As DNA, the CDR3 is TGTGCCAGCAGTTTCGGGACTAGCGGTCAAGAGACCCAGTACTTC. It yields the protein CASSFGTSGQETQYF. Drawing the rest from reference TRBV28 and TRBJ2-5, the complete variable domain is DVKVTQSSRYLVKRTGEKVFLECVQDMDHENMFWYRQDPGLGLRLIYFSYDVKMKEKGDIPEGYSVSREKKERFSLILESASTNQTSMYLCASSFGTSGQETQYFGPGTRLLVL.

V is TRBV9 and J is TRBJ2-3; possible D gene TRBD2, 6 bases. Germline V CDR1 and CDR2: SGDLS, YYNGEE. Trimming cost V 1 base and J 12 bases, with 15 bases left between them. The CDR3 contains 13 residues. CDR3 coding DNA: TGTGCCAGCAGCGTAATTCAAGAGGGACTTCAGTATTTT. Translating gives CASSVIQEGLQYF.

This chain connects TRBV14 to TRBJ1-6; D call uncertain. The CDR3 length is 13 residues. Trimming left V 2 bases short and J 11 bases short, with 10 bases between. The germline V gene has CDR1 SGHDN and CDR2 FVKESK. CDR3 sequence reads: CASSQMGLTPLHF. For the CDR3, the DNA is TGTGCCAGCAGCCAAATGGGTCTCACACCCCTCCACTTT.

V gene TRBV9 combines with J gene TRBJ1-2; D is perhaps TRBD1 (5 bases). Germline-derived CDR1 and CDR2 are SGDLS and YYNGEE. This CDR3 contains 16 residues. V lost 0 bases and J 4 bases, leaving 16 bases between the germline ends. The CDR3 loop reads CASSVAGTSGPYGYTF. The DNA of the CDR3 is TGTGCCAGCAGCGTAGCTGGGACTTCGGGACCCTATGGCTACACCTTC. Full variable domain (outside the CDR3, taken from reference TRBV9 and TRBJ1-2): DSGVTQTPKHLITATGQRVTLRCSPRSGDLSVYWYQQSLDQGLQFLIQYYNGEERAKGNILERFSAQQFPDLHSELNLSSLELGDSALYFCASSVAGTSGPYGYTFGSGTRLTVV.

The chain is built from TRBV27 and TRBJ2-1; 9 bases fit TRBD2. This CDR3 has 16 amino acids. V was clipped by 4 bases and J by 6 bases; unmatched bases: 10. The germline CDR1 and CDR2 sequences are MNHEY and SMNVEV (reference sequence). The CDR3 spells CASSSISGSYSNEQFF. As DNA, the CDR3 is TGTGCCAGCAGTTCTATTAGCGGGAGTTATAGCAATGAGCAGTTCTTC.

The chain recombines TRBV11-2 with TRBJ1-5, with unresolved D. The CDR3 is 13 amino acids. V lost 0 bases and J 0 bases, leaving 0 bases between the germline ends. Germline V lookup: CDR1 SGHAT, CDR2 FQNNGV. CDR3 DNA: TGTGCCAGCAGCTTAGATAGCAATCAGCCCCAGCATTTT. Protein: CASSLDSNQPQHF.

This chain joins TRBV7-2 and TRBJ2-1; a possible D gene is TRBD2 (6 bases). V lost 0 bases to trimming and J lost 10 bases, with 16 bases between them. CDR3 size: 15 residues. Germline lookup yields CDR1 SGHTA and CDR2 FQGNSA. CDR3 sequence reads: CASSLAGLLGGEQFF. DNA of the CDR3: TGTGCCAGCAGCTTAGCCGGGCTCCTGGGGGGAGAGCAGTTCTTC.

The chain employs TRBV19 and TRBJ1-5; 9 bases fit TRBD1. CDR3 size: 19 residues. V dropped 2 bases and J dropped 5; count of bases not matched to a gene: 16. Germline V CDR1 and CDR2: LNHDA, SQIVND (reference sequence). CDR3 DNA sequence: TGTGCCAGTAGTATACAATCGACAGGGGGAATGATGATGTATCAGCCCCAGCATTTT. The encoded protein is CASSIQSTGGMMMYQPQHF.

This CDR3 reads CASSLFGGTDTQYF. CDR3 bases: TGTGCCAGCAGCCTATTCGGGGGCACAGATACGCAGTATTTT. The V gene is TRBV11-2, the J gene TRBJ2-3; perhaps TRBD2 as D (5 bases). With 5 bases removed from V and 1 base from J, the gap between germline ends came to 10 bases. The germline gives CDR1 SGHAT, CDR2 FQNNGV. The CDR3 has 14 amino acids.

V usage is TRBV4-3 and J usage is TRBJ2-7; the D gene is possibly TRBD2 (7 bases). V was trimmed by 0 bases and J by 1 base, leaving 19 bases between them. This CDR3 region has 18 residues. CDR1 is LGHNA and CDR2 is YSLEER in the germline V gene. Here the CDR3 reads CASSQEYKTGRGSYEQYF. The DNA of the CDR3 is TGCGCCAGCAGCCAAGAATATAAAACAGGGCGGGGGTCCTACGAGCAGTACTTC.

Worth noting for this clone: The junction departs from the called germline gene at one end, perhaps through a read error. CDR3 coding DNA: TGTGCCAGCAGCTTGGGGGGACAGGACACTCTTTTT. Amino acid sequence: CASSLGGQDTLF. V is TRBV7-9 and J is TRBJ1-5; 8 bases match TRBD1. The CDR3 totals 12 residues. Germline CDR1 SEHNR, CDR2 FQNEAQ (reference sequence).

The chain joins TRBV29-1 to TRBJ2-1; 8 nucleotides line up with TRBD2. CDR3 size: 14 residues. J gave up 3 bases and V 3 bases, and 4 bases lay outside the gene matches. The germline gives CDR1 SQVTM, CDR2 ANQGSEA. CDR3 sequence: CSVELAGGYNEQFF. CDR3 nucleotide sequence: TGCAGCGTTGAGCTTGCGGGAGGCTACAATGAGCAGTTCTTC.

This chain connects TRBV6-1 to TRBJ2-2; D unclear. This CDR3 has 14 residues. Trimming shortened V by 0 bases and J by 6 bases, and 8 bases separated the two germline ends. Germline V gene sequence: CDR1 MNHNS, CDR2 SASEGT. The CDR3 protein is CASSEAVPPGELFF. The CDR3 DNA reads TGTGCCAGCAGTGAAGCCGTTCCCCCCGGGGAGCTGTTTTTT.

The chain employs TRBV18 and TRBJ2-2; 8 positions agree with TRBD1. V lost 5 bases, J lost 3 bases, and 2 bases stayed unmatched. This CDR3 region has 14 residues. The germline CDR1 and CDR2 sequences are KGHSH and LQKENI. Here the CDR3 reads CASSDRGDTGELFF. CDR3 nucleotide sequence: TGTGCCAGCTCAGACAGGGGAGACACCGGGGAGCTGTTTTTT. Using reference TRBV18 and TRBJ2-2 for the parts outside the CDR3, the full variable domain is NAGVMQNPRHLVRRRGQEARLRCSPMKGHSHVYWYRQLPEEGLKFMVYLQKENIIDESGMPKERFSAEFPKEGPSILRIQQVVRGDSAAYFCASSDRGDTGELFFGEGSRLTVL.

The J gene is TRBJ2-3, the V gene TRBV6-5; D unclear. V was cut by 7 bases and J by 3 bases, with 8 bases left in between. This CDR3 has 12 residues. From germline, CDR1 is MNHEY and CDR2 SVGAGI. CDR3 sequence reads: CASTGNTDTQYF. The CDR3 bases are TGTGCCAGCACTGGGAATACAGATACGCAGTATTTT.

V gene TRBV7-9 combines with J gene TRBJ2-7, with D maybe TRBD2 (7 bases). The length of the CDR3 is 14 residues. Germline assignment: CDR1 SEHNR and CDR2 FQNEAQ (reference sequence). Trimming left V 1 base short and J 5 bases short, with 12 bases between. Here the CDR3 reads CASSLGGGLNEQYF. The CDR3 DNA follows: TGTGCCAGCAGCTTAGGCGGGGGCTTGAACGAGCAGTACTTC.